This is a list of T cell receptor beta chains from one sample in a study of cytomegalovirus exposure and HLA in healthy donors. Sequencing used immunoSEQ multiplex PCR; TCRdb keeps in-frame clones, though not all of them. The data contain approximately 80,000 clones, over 60% of them singletons. Sequencing was done on a sample of PBMCs. Source of these receptors: a woman in her 40s in good health and CMV-seropositive. The CDR3 runs from the conserved cysteine through the conserved F or W. A D gene is named only where the DNA matches it firmly. The size of a clone is reported for some rows only, either as once, few or many, or as a class for expanded clones.

J: TRBJ1-1
V: TRBV4-3
size: once
D: NA
DNA: TGCGCCAGCAGCCAAGGGGCAGGGGACACTGAAGCTTTCTTT
CDR3: CASSQGAGDTEAFF

J: TRBJ1-2
V: TRBV7-7
size: NA
D: TRBD1
DNA: TGTGCTAGCAGTTCTACAGGGGCCAACTATGGCTACACCTTC
CDR3: CASSSTGANYGYTF

J: TRBJ1-1
V: TRBV19
size: once
D: NA
DNA: TGTGCCAGTTCCCAGGAAAACACTGAAGCTTTCTTT
CDR3: CASSQENTEAFF

J: TRBJ2-3
V: TRBV7-6
size: few
D: NA
DNA: TGTGCCAGCAGCTCATCAGGTCCCCCCACAGATACGCAGTATTTT
CDR3: CASSSSGPPTDTQYF

J: TRBJ1-1
V: TRBV6-5
size: NA
D: NA
DNA: TGTGCCAGCAGAAGTCCAGGTAGGCTTAACACTGAAGCTTTCTTT
CDR3: CASRSPGRLNTEAFF

J: TRBJ2-2
V: TRBV4-1
size: few
D: NA
DNA: TGCGCCAGCAGCCAAGTTCGGGGGGCGCCCTCCGGGGAGCTGTTTTTT
CDR3: CASSQVRGAPSGELFF

J: TRBJ1-2
V: TRBV19
size: few
D: TRBD1
DNA: TGTGCCAGTAGTATGACAGGGGCGGGCTACACCTTC
CDR3: CASSMTGAGYTF

J: TRBJ1-5
V: TRBV19
size: NA
D: TRBD1
DNA: TGTGCCAGTAGAAAATACCGGGACAGTAGCAATCAGCCCCAGCATTTT
CDR3: CASRKYRDSSNQPQHF

J: TRBJ1-1
V: TRBV6-5
size: few
D: NA
DNA: TGTGCCAGCAGTTACTCGTCCGTAAGCTCGATAGCTTTCTTT
CDR3: CASSYSSVSSIAFF

J: TRBJ2-1
V: TRBV6-5
size: NA
D: NA
DNA: TGTGCCAGCAGTTACCCGGGGACTTCTGAGCAGTTCTTC
CDR3: CASSYPGTSEQFF

J: TRBJ1-5
V: TRBV28
size: NA
D: NA
DNA: TGTGCCAGCAGTTCCCTTTTACACAGAAATCAGCCCCAGCATTTT
CDR3: CASSSLLHRNQPQHF

J: TRBJ1-4
V: TRBV6-5
size: NA
D: TRBD1
DNA: TGTGCCAGCAGTCCAGGACAGGGTTGGGAAAAACTGTTTTTT
CDR3: CASSPGQGWEKLFF

J: TRBJ2-3
V: TRBV6-8
size: NA
D: TRBD2
DNA: TGTGCCAGCAGCCCCCCGGGACTAGCGGGGGGGCCCCGAAGCACAGATACGCAGTATTTT
CDR3: CASSPPGLAGGPRSTDTQYF

J: TRBJ1-3
V: TRBV6-5
size: few
D: TRBD1
DNA: TGTGCCAGCAGTTACTCAAGGGGGCCTGGAAACACCATATATTTT
CDR3: CASSYSRGPGNTIYF

J: TRBJ2-3
V: TRBV29-1
size: NA
D: TRBD2
DNA: TGCAGCGTTGTCCTAGCGGGGGTAGCAGATACGCAGTATTTT
CDR3: CSVVLAGVADTQYF

J: TRBJ2-7
V: TRBV6-5
size: NA
D: NA
DNA: TGTGCCAGCAGTTACAGCCAGGACACCTACGAGCAGTACTTC
CDR3: CASSYSQDTYEQYF

J: TRBJ1-2
V: TRBV15
size: once
D: NA
DNA: TGTGCCACCAGATCGGGACGGGGGGTAGGCTACACCTTC
CDR3: CATRSGRGVGYTF

J: TRBJ2-5
V: TRBV6-1
size: NA
D: TRBD1
DNA: TGTGCCAGCAGTGATCCCGGGACAGGGTGGGAGCAAGAGACCCAGTACTTC
CDR3: CASSDPGTGWEQETQYF

J: TRBJ2-1
V: TRBV4-1
size: NA
D: TRBD2
DNA: TGCGCCAGCAGCCAAGATCTGGATAGCGGGAGGAATGAGCAGTTCTTC
CDR3: CASSQDLDSGRNEQFF

J: TRBJ2-3
V: TRBV5-1
size: NA
D: NA
DNA: TGCGCCAGCCATCAGGGGCCCAAGGGAACAGATACGCAGTATTTT
CDR3: CASHQGPKGTDTQYF

J: TRBJ1-4
V: TRBV7-9
size: NA
D: TRBD1
DNA: TGTGCCAGCAGCTCTAGGACAGGGGATGATGAAAAACTGTTTTTT
CDR3: CASSSRTGDDEKLFF

J: TRBJ2-7
V: TRBV5-1
size: once
D: TRBD1
DNA: TGCGCCAGCAGCTTGATGACAGGGTGGCACGAGCAGTACTTC
CDR3: CASSLMTGWHEQYF

J: TRBJ1-3
V: TRBV19
size: few
D: NA
DNA: TGTGCCAGTAGTCTCACGACAACCCGACAACACTCTGGAAACACCATATATTTT
CDR3: CASSLTTTRQHSGNTIYF

J: TRBJ2-1
V: TRBV7-9
size: NA
D: TRBD2
DNA: TGTGCCAGCAGCTTAGGGACTAGCGAGCTGGATGAGCAGTTCTTC
CDR3: CASSLGTSELDEQFF